Given below is one T cell receptor beta chain in context. The antigen is undetermined. TCRdb redid the calling of the RT-PCR reads with MiXCR, one entry per CDR3 protein. The profile shows 150,000 or so distinct CDR3 sequences, about 11% of them singletons. This specimen belongs to a study of response to subunit inactivated influenza vaccine. Study findings and constraints: Few additional T cells are recruited per seasonal influenza vaccination, authors suggested.

CDR1 is LGHDT and CDR2 is YNNKEL in the germline V gene (reference sequence). The CDR3 has 17 amino acids. Trimming took 3 bases from V and 3 from J, leaving 17 bases between them. This chain connects TRBV3-1 to TRBJ2-2; no clear D gene. This sample comprised CD8+ T cells sorted from PBMCs, obtained 23 months after vaccination. This TCR was sampled from a man between 50 and 69 years old who received an inactivated influenza vaccine. This CDR3 reads CASSQHGPGLYTGELFF. CDR3 nucleotides: TGTGCCAGCAGCCAGCATGGGCCCGGATTATACACCGGGGAGCTGTTTTTT.